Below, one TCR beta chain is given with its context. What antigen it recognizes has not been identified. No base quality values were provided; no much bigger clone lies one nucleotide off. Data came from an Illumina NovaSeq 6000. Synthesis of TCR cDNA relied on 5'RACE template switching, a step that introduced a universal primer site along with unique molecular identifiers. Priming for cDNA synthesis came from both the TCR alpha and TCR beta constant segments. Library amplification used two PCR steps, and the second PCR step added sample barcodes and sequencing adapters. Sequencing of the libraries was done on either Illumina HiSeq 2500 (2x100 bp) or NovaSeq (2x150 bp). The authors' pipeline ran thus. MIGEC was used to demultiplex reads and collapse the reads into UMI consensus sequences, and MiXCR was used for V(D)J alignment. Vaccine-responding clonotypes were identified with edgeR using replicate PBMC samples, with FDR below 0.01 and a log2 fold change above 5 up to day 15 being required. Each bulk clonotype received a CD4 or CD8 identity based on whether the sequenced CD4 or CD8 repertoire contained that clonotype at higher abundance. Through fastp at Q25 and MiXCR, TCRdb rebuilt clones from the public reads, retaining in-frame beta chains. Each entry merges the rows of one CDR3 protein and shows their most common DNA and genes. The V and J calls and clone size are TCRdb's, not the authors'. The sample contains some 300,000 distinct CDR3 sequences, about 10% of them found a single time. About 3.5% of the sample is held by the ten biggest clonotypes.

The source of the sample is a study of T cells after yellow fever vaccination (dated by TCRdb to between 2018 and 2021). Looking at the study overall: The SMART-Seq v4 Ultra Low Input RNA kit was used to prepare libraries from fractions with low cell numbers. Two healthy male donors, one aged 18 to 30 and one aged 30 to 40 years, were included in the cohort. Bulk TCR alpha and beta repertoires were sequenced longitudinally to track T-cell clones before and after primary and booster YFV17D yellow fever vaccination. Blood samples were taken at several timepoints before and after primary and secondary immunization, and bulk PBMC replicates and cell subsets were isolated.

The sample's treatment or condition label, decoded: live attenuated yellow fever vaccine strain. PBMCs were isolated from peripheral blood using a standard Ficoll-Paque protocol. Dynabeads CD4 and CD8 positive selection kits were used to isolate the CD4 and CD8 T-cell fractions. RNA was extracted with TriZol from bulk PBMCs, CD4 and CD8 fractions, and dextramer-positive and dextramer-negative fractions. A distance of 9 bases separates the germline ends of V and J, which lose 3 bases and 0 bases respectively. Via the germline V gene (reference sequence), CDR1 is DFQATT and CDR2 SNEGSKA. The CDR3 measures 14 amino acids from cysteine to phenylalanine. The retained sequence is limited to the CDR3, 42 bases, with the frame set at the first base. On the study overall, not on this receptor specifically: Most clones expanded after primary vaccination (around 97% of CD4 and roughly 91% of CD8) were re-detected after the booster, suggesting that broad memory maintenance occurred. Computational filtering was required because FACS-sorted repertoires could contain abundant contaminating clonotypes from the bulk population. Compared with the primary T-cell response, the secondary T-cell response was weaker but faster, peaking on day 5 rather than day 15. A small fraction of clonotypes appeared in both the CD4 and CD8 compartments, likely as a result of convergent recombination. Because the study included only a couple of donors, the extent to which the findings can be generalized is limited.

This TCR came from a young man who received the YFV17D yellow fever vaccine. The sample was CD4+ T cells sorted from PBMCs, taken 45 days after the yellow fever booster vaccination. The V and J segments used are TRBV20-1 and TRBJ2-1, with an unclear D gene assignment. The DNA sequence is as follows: TGCAGTGCTAGTCCCCAGAGCTCCTACAATGAGCAGTTCTTC. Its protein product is CSASPQSSYNEQFF.